Below, 32 T cell receptor beta chains from the same sample are listed, as sequenced in a study of cytomegalovirus exposure and HLA in healthy donors. Researchers ran the PCR with 60 Vbeta and 13 Jbeta primers. Some clones are missing from TCRdb's copy, which holds only in-frame ones; the method was immunoSEQ multiplex PCR. The sample comprises around 130,000 clones, roughly 66% of which are singletons, and 1.5% rests with the top ten. Sequencing was carried out using PBMCs. The receptors were gathered from a man younger than 35 in good health and CMV-seronegative.

This sequence joins TRBV7-2 and TRBJ2-7, with D tentatively TRBD2 (6 bases). Germline V gene lookup returns CDR1 SGHTA and CDR2 FQGNSA. The CDR3 extends over 14 amino acids. V dropped 5 bases and J dropped 4 bases, with 15 bases sitting between them. The CDR3 DNA sequence: TGTGCCAGCAGCCTCCGGGACTCTTCTTACGAGCAGTACTTC. It translates to CASSLRDSSYEQYF.

The chain links TRBV5-6 to TRBJ2-2; the D gene is possibly TRBD1 (6 bases). V gave up 4 bases and J gave up 3 bases, with 16 bases separating them. This CDR3 region has 16 residues. Germline CDR1 is SGHDT and CDR2 is YYEEEE. CDR3 nucleotides: TGTGCCAGCAGCCGTTTTACAGGGAAACACACCGGGGAGCTGTTTTTT. This codes for CASSRFTGKHTGELFF.

The table lists this clone with a few counts. The chain links TRBV28 to TRBJ1-3; D is perhaps TRBD1 (5 bases). CDR3 size: 15 residues. Germline V CDR1 and CDR2: MDHEN, SYDVKM. The V end lost 4 bases, the J end lost 0 bases, and 10 bases lay between the germline ends. Here the CDR3 reads CASSSTGISGNTIYF. As DNA, the CDR3 is TGTGCCAGCAGTTCCACAGGCATCTCTGGAAACACCATATATTTT.

V is TRBV28 and J is TRBJ2-3; possibly TRBD2 for D (6 bases). Germline V gene lookup returns CDR1 MDHEN and CDR2 SYDVKM. The V end was cut by 7 bases, the J end by 4 bases, with 21 bases between. The CDR3 is 16 amino acids. The chain's CDR3 is CASTSLGGISADTQYF. CDR3 coding DNA: TGTGCCAGCACCTCCCTGGGGGGTATCAGCGCAGATACGCAGTATTTT.

The V gene is TRBV5-1, the J gene TRBJ1-1; D is perhaps TRBD1 (5 bases). The length of the CDR3 is 13 residues. V was trimmed by 7 bases and J by 4 bases, leaving 14 bases between them. Germline loops: CDR1 SGHRS, CDR2 YFSETQ. DNA of the CDR3: TGCGCCAGCGGGACTGTCCCCGGCACTGAAGCTTTCTTT. This encodes CASGTVPGTEAFF.

This rearrangement joins TRBV11-2 to TRBJ2-5; TRBD1 agrees at 12 bases. The length of the CDR3 is 17 residues. Germline trimming cut 1 base from V and 5 bases from J; bases unmatched to any gene: 8. Germline V gives CDR1 SGHAT, CDR2 FQNNGV. CDR3 coding DNA: TGTGCCAGCAGCTTAGCGGGGACAGGGGGCACCGGGGAGACCCAGTACTTC. Translating it yields CASSLAGTGGTGETQYF.

V usage is TRBV19 and J usage is TRBJ2-1, with D tentatively TRBD2 (6 bases). Trimming took off 9 bases at V and 4 bases at J, with 16 bases between the two ends. The CDR3 has 14 residues. The V gene's germline CDR1 is LNHDA and CDR2 SQIVND (reference sequence). The CDR3 sequence is CASGGTGLYNEQFF. CDR3 DNA: TGTGCCAGCGGAGGAACAGGACTATACAATGAGCAGTTCTTC.

CDR3 nucleotides: TGTGCCAGCAGTCCGCCTAACTACTACGAGCAGTACTTC. Translated, it gives CASSPPNYYEQYF. The J gene is TRBJ2-7, the V gene TRBV14; D is unresolved. V was pared by 6 bases and J by 3 bases, with 12 bases between. Per germline, CDR1 SGHDN and CDR2 FVKESK. There are 13 residues in the CDR3.

Details on this clone: In the same sample, other DNA sequences code for this CDR3. This rearrangement joins TRBV5-1 to TRBJ2-6, with TRBD2 identical over 7 bases. In germline, CDR1 is SGHRS, CDR2 YFSETQ. This CDR3 spans 15 amino acids. V lost 3 bases, J lost 2 bases, and 2 bases stayed unmatched. The CDR3 here is CASSWGGAGANVLTF. The CDR3 nucleotides read TGCGCCAGCAGCTGGGGAGGGGCTGGGGCCAACGTCCTGACTTTC.

V usage is TRBV5-6 and J usage is TRBJ2-5; D gene uncertain. The CDR3 length is 11 residues. V lost 2 bases to trimming and J lost 5 bases, with 4 bases between them. CDR1 and CDR2 from the germline V gene are SGHDT and YYEEEE. This CDR3 is CASSFGETQYF. For the CDR3, the DNA is TGTGCCAGCAGCTTCGGTGAGACCCAGTACTTC.

The V and J genes are TRBV5-1 and TRBJ2-2, with TRBD1 matching over 7 bases. With 3 bases clipped from V and 4 bases from J, the junction kept 6 bases outside the gene matches. This CDR3 has 15 amino acids. The germline V gene encodes CDR1 SGHRS and CDR2 YFSETQ. This CDR3 reads CASSYRGRGTGELFF. The CDR3 bases are TGCGCCAGCAGCTACAGGGGCCGGGGCACCGGGGAGCTGTTTTTT.

In its sample, this clone was seen a few times. This sequence joins TRBV7-9 and TRBJ1-2; 10 bases agree with TRBD1. The V gene's germline CDR1 is SEHNR and CDR2 FQNEAQ (reference sequence). The CDR3 runs 15 residues. J gave up 3 bases and V 4 bases, and 5 bases lay outside the gene matches. CDR3 nucleotide sequence: TGTGCCAGCAGCTCCCTAGGACAGGGGGACTATGGCTACACCTTC. Encoded protein: CASSSLGQGDYGYTF.

This clone has more than one count but fewer than ten. The chain combines TRBV19 with TRBJ2-1, with D perhaps matching TRBD2 (5 bases). The V gene's germline CDR1 is LNHDA and CDR2 SQIVND (reference sequence). Trimming shortened V by 5 bases and J by 4 bases, and 12 bases separated the two germline ends. This CDR3 has 14 amino acids. The CDR3 region is CASSDLRGYNEQFF. CDR3 coding DNA: TGTGCCAGTAGTGACCTCCGGGGATACAATGAGCAGTTCTTC.

V gene TRBV4-3 combines with J gene TRBJ2-7, with TRBD1 matching over 7 bases. The CDR3 runs 16 residues. The trim removed 4 bases at V and 3 bases at J, leaving 12 bases unmatched. Germline V gene lookup returns CDR1 LGHNA and CDR2 YSLEER. The CDR3 spells CASSPNLGTDFYEQYF. DNA of the CDR3: TGCGCCAGCAGCCCGAATCTTGGGACAGACTTCTACGAGCAGTACTTC.

In its sample, this clone was seen a few times. The chain uses TRBV4-1 and TRBJ2-7; 11 bases map to TRBD1. The V segment lost 5 bases and the J segment 1 base; nucleotides outside the gene matches: 1. The CDR3 extends over 14 amino acids. In germline, CDR1 is MGHRA, CDR2 YSYEKL. CDR3 sequence reads: CASSGTGGSYEQYF. In DNA, the CDR3 is TGCGCCAGCAGCGGGACAGGGGGTTCCTACGAGCAGTACTTC.

V gene TRBV2 combines with J gene TRBJ2-5; no reliable D call. Germline V gene sequence: CDR1 SNHLY, CDR2 FYNNEI. Trimming took 4 bases from V and 3 from J, leaving 15 bases between them. CDR3 length equals 15 residues. CDR3 region: CASSVLVLPKETQYF. The CDR3 nucleotides read TGTGCCAGCAGTGTTCTGGTCCTACCTAAAGAGACCCAGTACTTC.

The chain is built from TRBV6-1 and TRBJ1-2; 7 bases are shared with TRBD1. The V gene end was trimmed by 6 bases and the J gene end by 7 bases; junction bases not matched to a gene: 8. CDR1 and CDR2 (germline): MNHNS, SASEGT. The CDR3 has 13 amino acids. CDR3: CASRPTGMAGYTF. DNA of the CDR3: TGTGCCAGCAGACCGACAGGGATGGCTGGCTACACCTTC.

The gene calls are TRBV13 and TRBJ2-5; TRBD1 agrees at 7 bases. Germline values: CDR1 PRHDT, CDR2 FYEKMQ (reference sequence). The junction had 7 bases not matched to a gene; V was cut back by 4 bases and J by 5 bases. The CDR3 loop spans 14 amino acids. The DNA of the CDR3 is TGTGCCAGCAGCTCAACAGGGGTGCAGGAGACCCAGTACTTC. Encoded protein: CASSSTGVQETQYF.

V gene TRBV5-4 combines with J gene TRBJ2-1, with TRBD1 matching 8 bases. This CDR3 has 17 amino acids. With V trimmed by 3 bases and J by 0 bases, 8 bases remained unmatched. Germline CDR1 SGHNT, CDR2 YYREEE (reference sequence). The CDR3: CASSSIRGPSSYNEQFF. The CDR3 coding sequence is TGTGCCAGCAGCTCTATCAGGGGGCCGTCCTCCTACAATGAGCAGTTCTTC.

There are a few counts of this clone. The chain couples TRBV5-1 to TRBJ1-1, with D unresolved. V shed 0 bases and J shed 11 bases, with 14 bases lying between them. CDR3 length: 13 amino acids. Germline CDR1 and CDR2: SGHRS and YFSETQ. The CDR3 coding sequence is TGCGCCAGCAGCTTGGTTCTCGGAGGGAGGGCTTTCTTT. This encodes CASSLVLGGRAFF.

The chain uses TRBV5-6 and TRBJ1-2, with D possibly TRBD1 on 6 matching bases. The CDR3 sequence is 16 residues long. V dropped 6 bases and J dropped 3 bases, with 21 bases sitting between them. Per the germline V gene, CDR1 is SGHDT and CDR2 is YYEEEE. CDR3 sequence (DNA): TGTGCCAGCAAGTCCGGCACAGGGTATTCTTACTATGGCTACACCTTC. It specifies CASKSGTGYSYYGYTF.

The chain recombines TRBV5-4 with TRBJ1-1, with 8 positions matching TRBD1. The CDR3 is made up of 13 amino acids. V was clipped by 2 bases and J by 5 bases; unmatched bases: 2. In germline, CDR1 is SGHNT, CDR2 YYREEE (reference sequence). Here the CDR3 DNA reads TGTGCCAGCAGCTTACAGGGGGGAACTGAAGCTTTCTTT. This codes for CASSLQGGTEAFF.

The chain has TRBV28 and TRBJ1-5, with D possibly matching TRBD1 (6 bases). This CDR3 has 16 residues. Germline loops: CDR1 MDHEN, CDR2 SYDVKM. The ends were cut back, 2 bases at V and 1 base at J, with 12 bases in the middle. The CDR3 protein is CASSLGPGTSNQPQHF. CDR3 bases: TGTGCCAGCAGTTTAGGCCCAGGGACAAGCAATCAGCCCCAGCATTTT.

The CDR3 loop is CASSPTGTGYTF. CDR3 DNA sequence: TGTGCCAGCAGCCCGACAGGGACTGGCTACACCTTC. The chain has TRBV6-5 and TRBJ1-2, with 7 bases identical to TRBD1. Germline V CDR1 and CDR2: MNHEY, SVGAGI. V lost 6 bases, J lost 7 bases, and 5 bases stayed unmatched. This CDR3 has 12 amino acids.

The chain carries TRBV28 and TRBJ1-2; TRBD1 matches 7 bases. Per germline, CDR1 MDHEN and CDR2 SYDVKM. The CDR3 extends over 16 amino acids. The ends lost 7 bases at V and 1 base at J; junction bases unmatched: 12. Here the CDR3 reads CASTPISRDSNYGYTF. The CDR3, as DNA: TGTGCCAGCACCCCTATCTCCCGGGACAGTAACTATGGCTACACCTTC.

The rearrangement uses TRBV28 and TRBJ1-4; 8 bases line up with TRBD1. The CDR3 runs to 16 residues. CDR1 and CDR2 from the germline V gene are MDHEN and SYDVKM. The ends lost 5 bases at V and 1 base at J; junction bases unmatched: 6. The CDR3 nucleotides are TGTGCCAGCAGTATAGACAGGGGTAGAACTAATGAAAAACTGTTTTTT. It yields the protein CASSIDRGRTNEKLFF.

The chain combines TRBV5-6 with TRBJ1-1; D possibly corresponds to TRBD1 (5 bases). Between the trimmed V and J ends, which lost 3 bases and 8 bases, there was a span of 17 bases. This CDR3 comprises 14 residues. Germline V gene data show CDR1 as SGHDT and CDR2 as YYEEEE. CDR3 nucleotides: TGTGCCAGCAGCTCGGGGGGACCTAGACCCGAAGCTTTCTTT. It is translated as CASSSGGPRPEAFF.

The chain has TRBV28 and TRBJ2-7; TRBD1 matches at 7 bases. The CDR3 consists of 14 residues. With 6 bases clipped from V and 2 bases from J, the junction kept 7 bases outside the gene matches. The germline V gene encodes CDR1 MDHEN and CDR2 SYDVKM. The DNA for the CDR3 is TGTGCCAGCAGGTCCGGGACAGCAACCTACGAGCAGTACTTC. It yields the protein CASRSGTATYEQYF. The full variable domain, rest sourced from reference TRBV28 and TRBJ2-7, is DVKVTQSSRYLVKRTGEKVFLECVQDMDHENMFWYRQDPGLGLRLIYFSYDVKMKEKGDIPEGYSVSREKKERFSLILESASTNQTSMYLCASRSGTATYEQYFGPGTRLTVT.

This clone was detected only a few times. This CDR3 is CASSLGRGFTEAFF. The DNA for the CDR3 is TGTGCCAGCAGCTTAGGGAGGGGTTTTACTGAAGCTTTCTTT. The chain recombines TRBV7-2 with TRBJ1-1; a weak D match, TRBD1 (5 bases). Trimming removed 1 base from V and 5 bases from J, with 11 bases in between. Germline CDR1 and CDR2: SGHTA and FQGNSA. The CDR3 totals 14 residues.

This clone was observed a few times. The chain has TRBV28 and TRBJ2-5, with TRBD1 matching over 7 bases. V shed 6 bases, J shed 5 bases, and the junction held 9 bases outside the gene matches. The CDR3 covers 14 residues. CDR1 is MDHEN, CDR2 SYDVKM, per germline. The CDR3 region is CASRETGERETQYF. The CDR3 bases are TGTGCCAGCAGAGAAACAGGGGAGAGGGAGACCCAGTACTTC.

V gene TRBV6-1 combines with J gene TRBJ2-7, with 8 bases fitting TRBD2. CDR1 MNHNS and CDR2 SASEGT come from the germline V gene. The CDR3 sequence is 15 residues long. V shed 6 bases and J 3 bases; nucleotides not matched to a gene: 10. CDR3 sequence reads: CASSVAGGGIYEQYF. CDR3 bases: TGTGCCAGCAGCGTCGCGGGAGGCGGGATCTACGAGCAGTACTTC.

The chain joins TRBV19 to TRBJ1-4, with a weak D call TRBD1 (6 bases). Trimming shortened V by 6 bases and J by 4 bases, and 9 bases separated the two germline ends. This CDR3 comprises 13 residues. Per germline, CDR1 LNHDA and CDR2 SQIVND (reference sequence). As DNA, the CDR3 is TGTGCCAGTAGGAGACAGGATAATGAAAAACTGTTTTTT. It specifies CASRRQDNEKLFF.